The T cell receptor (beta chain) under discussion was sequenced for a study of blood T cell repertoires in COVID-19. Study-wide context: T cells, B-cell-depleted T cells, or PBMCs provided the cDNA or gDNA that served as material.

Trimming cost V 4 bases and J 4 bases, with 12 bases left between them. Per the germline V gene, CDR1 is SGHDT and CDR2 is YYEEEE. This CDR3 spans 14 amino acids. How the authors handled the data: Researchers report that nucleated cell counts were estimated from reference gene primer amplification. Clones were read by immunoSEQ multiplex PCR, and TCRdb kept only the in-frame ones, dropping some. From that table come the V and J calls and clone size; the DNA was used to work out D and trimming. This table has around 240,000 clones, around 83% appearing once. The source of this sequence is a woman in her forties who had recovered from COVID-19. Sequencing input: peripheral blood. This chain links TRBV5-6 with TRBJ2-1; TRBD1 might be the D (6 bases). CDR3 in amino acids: CASSVRDIYNEQFF. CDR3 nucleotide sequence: TGTGCCAGCAGCGTCCGGGACATATACAATGAGCAGTTCTTC.